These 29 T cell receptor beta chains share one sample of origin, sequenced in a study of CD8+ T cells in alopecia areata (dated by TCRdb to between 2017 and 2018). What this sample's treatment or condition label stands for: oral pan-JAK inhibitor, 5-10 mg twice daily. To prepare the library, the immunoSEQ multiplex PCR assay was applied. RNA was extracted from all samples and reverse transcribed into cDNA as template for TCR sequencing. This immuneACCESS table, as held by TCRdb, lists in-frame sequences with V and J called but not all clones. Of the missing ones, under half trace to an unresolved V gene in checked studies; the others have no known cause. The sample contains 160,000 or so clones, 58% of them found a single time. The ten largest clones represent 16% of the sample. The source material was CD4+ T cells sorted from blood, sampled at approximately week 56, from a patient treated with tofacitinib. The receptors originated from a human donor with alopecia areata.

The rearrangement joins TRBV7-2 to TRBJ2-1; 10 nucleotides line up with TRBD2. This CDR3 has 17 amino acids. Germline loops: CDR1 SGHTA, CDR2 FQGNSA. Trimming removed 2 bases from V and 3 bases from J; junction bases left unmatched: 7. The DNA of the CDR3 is TGTGCCAGCAGCTTATTTACTAGCGGGGACCTCTACAATGAGCAGTTCTTC. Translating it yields CASSLFTSGDLYNEQFF.

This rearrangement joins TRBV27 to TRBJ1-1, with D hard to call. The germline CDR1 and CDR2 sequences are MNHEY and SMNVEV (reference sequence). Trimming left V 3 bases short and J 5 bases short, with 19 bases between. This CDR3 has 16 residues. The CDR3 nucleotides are TGTGCCAGCAGTTTTCCTTCGGTGGGCCCGGGAACTGAAGCTTTCTTT. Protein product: CASSFPSVGPGTEAFF.

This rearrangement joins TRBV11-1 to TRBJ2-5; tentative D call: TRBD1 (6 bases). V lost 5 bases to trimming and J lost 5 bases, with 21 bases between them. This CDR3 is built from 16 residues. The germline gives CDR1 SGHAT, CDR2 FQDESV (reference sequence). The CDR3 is CASSPFPYRVVETQYF. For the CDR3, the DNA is TGTGCCAGCAGCCCTTTTCCTTACAGGGTTGTGGAGACCCAGTACTTC.

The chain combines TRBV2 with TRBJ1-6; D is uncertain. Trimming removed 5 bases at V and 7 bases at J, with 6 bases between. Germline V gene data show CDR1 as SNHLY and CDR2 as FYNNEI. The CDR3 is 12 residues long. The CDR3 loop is CASSYQNSPLHF. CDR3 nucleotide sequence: TGTGCCAGCAGTTATCAGAATTCACCCCTCCACTTT.

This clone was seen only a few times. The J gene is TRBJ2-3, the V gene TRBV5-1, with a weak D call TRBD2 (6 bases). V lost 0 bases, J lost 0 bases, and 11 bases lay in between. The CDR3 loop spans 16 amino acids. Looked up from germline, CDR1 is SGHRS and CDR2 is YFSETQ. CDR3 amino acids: CASSLATGGSTDTQYF. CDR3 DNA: TGCGCCAGCAGCTTGGCGACCGGGGGAAGCACAGATACGCAGTATTTT.

CDR3 amino acids: CASSLLDNSPLHF. The CDR3 DNA reads as TGTGCCAGCAGCCTTCTCGATAATTCACCCCTCCACTTT. V and J are TRBV7-9 and TRBJ1-6; D uncertain. CDR3 length equals 13 residues. Trimming removed 5 bases at V and 5 bases at J, with 7 bases between. Germline V CDR1 and CDR2: SEHNR, FQNEAQ (reference sequence).

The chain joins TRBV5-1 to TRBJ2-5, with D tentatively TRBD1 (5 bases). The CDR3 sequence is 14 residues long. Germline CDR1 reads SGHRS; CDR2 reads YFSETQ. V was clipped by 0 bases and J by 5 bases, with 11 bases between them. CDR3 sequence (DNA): TGCGCCAGCAGCTTGGGACAGTTCCGGGAGACCCAGTACTTC. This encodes CASSLGQFRETQYF.

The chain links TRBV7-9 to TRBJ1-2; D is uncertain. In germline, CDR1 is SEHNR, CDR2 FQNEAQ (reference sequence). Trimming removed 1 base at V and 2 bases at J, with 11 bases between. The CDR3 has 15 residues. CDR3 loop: CASSLEGGANYGYTF. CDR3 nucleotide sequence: TGTGCCAGCAGCTTAGAGGGCGGAGCGAACTATGGCTACACCTTC.

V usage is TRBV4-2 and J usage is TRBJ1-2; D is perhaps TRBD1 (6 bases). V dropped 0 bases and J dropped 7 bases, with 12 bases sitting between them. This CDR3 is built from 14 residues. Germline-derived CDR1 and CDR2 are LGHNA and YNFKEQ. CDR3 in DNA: TGTGCCAGCAGCCAAGACGGGGGGCGGGTTGGCTACACCTTC. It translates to CASSQDGGRVGYTF.

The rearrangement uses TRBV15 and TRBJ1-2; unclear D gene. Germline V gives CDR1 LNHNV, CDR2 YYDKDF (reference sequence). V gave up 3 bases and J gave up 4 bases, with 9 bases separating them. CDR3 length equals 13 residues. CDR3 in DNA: TGTGCCACCAGCAGGGCCTTAGGCTATGGCTACACCTTC. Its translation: CATSRALGYGYTF.

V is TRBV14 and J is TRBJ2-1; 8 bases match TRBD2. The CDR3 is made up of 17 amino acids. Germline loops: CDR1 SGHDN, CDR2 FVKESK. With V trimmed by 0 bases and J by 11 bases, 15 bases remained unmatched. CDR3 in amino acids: CASSQDLGWVAGSQQFF. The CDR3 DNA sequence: TGTGCCAGCAGCCAAGATCTTGGGTGGGTAGCGGGGTCTCAGCAGTTCTTC.

The DNA for the CDR3 is TGTGCCAGCAGCTTAAAAGGGGGAGCCGGCAATTCACCCCTCCACTTT. Its protein is CASSLKGGAGNSPLHF. This chain uses TRBV7-8 with TRBJ1-6; tentative D call: TRBD1 (6 bases). This CDR3 is built from 16 residues. CDR1 is SGHVS and CDR2 is FQNEAQ in the germline V gene. The V and J ends lost 2 bases and 7 bases respectively, with 15 bases between them. The full variable domain, its missing parts supplied by reference TRBV7-8 and TRBJ1-6, is GAGVSQSPRYKVAKRGQDVALRCDPISGHVSLFWYQQALGQGPEFLTYFQNEAQLDKSGLPSDRFFAERPEGSVSTLKIQRTQQEDSAVYLCASSLKGGAGNSPLHFGNGTRLTVT.

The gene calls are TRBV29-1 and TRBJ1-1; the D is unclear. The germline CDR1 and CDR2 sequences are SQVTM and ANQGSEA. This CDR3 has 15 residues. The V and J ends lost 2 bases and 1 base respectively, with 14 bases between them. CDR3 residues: CSVERAATGNTEAFF. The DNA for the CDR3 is TGCAGCGTTGAAAGGGCAGCCACGGGGAACACTGAAGCTTTCTTT.

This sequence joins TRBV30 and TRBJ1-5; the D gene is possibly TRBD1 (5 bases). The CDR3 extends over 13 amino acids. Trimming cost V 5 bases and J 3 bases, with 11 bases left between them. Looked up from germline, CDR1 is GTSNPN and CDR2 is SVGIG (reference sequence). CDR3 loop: CAWSGDYNQPQHF. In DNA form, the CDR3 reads TGTGCCTGGTCTGGGGACTACAATCAGCCCCAGCATTTT.

CDR3 sequence reads: CASSRDRGFVYEQYF. For the CDR3, the DNA is TGTGCCAGCAGCCGGGACAGGGGATTTGTTTACGAGCAGTACTTC. V and J are TRBV14 and TRBJ2-7, with 10 bases that match TRBD1. V was clipped by 4 bases and J by 4 bases; unmatched bases: 7. The CDR3 has 15 residues. Germline CDR1 is SGHDN and CDR2 is FVKESK.

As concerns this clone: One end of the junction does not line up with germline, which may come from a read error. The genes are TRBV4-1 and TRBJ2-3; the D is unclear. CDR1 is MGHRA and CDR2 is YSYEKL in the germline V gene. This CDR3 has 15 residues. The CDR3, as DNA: TGTGCCAGCAGCCAAGATAGCTCTGGCACAGATACGCAGTATTTT. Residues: CASSQDSSGTDTQYF.

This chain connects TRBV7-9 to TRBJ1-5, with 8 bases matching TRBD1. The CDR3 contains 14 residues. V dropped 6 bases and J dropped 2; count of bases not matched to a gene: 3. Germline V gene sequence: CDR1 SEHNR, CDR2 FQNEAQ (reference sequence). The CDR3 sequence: CASSPDRGNQPQHF. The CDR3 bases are TGTGCCAGCAGTCCGGACAGGGGCAATCAGCCCCAGCATTTT.

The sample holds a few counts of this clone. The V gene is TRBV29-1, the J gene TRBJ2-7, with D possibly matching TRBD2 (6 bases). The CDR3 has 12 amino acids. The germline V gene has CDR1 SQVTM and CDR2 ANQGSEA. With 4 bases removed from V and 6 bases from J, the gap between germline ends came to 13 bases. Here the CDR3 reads CSVAFRGTEQYF. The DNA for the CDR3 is TGCAGCGTTGCATTCCGGGGGACCGAGCAGTACTTC.

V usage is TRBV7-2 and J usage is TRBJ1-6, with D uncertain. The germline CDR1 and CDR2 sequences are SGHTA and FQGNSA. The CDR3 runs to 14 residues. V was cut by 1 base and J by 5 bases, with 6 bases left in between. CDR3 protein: CASSLVPDNSPLHF. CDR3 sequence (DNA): TGTGCCAGCAGCTTAGTCCCTGATAATTCACCCCTCCACTTT.

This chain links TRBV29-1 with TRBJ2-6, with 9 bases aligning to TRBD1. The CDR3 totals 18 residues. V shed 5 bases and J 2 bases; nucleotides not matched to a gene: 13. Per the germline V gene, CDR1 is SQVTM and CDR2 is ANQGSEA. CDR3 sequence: CSVRDREGGTTGANVLTF. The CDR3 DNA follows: TGCAGCGTTCGGGACAGGGAAGGGGGAACCACTGGGGCCAACGTCCTGACTTTC. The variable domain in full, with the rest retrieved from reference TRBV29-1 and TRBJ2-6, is SAVISQKPSRDICQRGTSLTIQCQVDSQVTMMFWYRQQPGQSLTLIATANQGSEATYESGFVIDKFPISRPNLTFSTLTVSNMSPEDSSIYLCSVRDREGGTTGANVLTFGAGSRLTVL.

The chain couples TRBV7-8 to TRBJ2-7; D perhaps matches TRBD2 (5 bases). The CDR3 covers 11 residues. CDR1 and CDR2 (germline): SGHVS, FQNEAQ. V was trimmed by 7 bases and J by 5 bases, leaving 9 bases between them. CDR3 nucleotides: TGTGCCAGCACCGCGGGCCACGAGCAGTACTTC. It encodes CASTAGHEQYF.

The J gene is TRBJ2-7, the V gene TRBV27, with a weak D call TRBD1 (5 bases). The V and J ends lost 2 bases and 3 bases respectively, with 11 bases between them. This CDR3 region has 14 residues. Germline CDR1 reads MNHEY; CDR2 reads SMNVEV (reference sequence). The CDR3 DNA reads TGTGCCAGCAGTTTAAGGTCAGGGTTCTACGAGCAGTACTTC. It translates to CASSLRSGFYEQYF.

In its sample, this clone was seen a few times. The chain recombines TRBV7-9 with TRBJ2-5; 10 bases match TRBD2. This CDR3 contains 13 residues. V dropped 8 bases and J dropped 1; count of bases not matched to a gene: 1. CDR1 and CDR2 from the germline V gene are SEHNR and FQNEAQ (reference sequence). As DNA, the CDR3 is TGTGCCAGCCGGACTAGCGGCCAAGAGACCCAGTACTTC. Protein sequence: CASRTSGQETQYF.

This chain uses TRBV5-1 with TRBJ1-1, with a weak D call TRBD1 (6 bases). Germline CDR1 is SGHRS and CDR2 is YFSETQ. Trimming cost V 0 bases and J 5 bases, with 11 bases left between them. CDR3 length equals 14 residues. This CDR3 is CASSLEGGWTEAFF. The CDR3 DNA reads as TGCGCCAGCAGCTTGGAAGGGGGGTGGACTGAAGCTTTCTTT.

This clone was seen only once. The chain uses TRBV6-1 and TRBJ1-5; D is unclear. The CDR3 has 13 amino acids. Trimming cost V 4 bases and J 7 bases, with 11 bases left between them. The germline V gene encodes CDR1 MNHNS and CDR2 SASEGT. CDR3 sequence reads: CASSGVGRQPQHF. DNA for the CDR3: TGTGCCAGCAGTGGGGTTGGGAGACAGCCCCAGCATTTT.

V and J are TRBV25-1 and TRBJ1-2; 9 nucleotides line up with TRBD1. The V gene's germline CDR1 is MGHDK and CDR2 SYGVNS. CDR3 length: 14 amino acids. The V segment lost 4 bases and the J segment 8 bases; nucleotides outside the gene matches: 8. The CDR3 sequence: CASSAGGTGIGYTF. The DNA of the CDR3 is TGTGCCAGCAGTGCAGGAGGGACAGGGATCGGCTACACCTTC.

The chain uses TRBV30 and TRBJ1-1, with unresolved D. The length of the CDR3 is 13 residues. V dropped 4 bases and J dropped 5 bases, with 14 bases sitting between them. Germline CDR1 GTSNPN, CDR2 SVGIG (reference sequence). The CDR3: CAWNRRGRTEAFF. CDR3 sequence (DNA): TGTGCCTGGAACCGCCGCGGCAGAACTGAAGCTTTCTTT.

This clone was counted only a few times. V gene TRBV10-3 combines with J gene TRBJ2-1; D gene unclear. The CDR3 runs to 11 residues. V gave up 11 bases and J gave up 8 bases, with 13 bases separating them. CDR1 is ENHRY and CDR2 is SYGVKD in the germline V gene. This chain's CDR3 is CACSHGHEQFF. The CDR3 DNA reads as TGTGCCTGCTCCCACGGTCATGAGCAGTTCTTC.

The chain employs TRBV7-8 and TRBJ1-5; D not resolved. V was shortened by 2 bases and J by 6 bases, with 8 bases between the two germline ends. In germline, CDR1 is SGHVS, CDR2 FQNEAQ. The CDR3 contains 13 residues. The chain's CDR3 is CASSLMAGQPQHF. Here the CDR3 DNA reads TGTGCCAGCAGCTTAATGGCGGGTCAGCCCCAGCATTTT.